One and the same sample provided the 18 T cell receptor beta chains below, sequenced in a study of blood T cell repertoires in COVID-19. Sequencing used immunoSEQ multiplex PCR; TCRdb keeps in-frame clones, though not all of them. Of around 80,000 clones in the sample, over 70% were seen once. Sequencing was done on a sample of peripheral blood. Source of these receptors: a man aged 50-60 years with active or convalescent COVID-19.

This clone was found a few times. The chain employs TRBV6-5 and TRBJ1-5; D is unclear. Per the germline V gene, CDR1 is MNHEY and CDR2 is SVGAGI. V was clipped by 7 bases and J by 3 bases, with 10 bases between them. The CDR3 contains 13 residues. The CDR3 protein is CASTVSSNQPQHF. In nucleotides, the CDR3 is TGTGCCAGCACGGTGAGCTCCAATCAGCCCCAGCATTTT.

V gene TRBV7-2 combines with J gene TRBJ2-5; 8 bases map to TRBD2. V was clipped by 0 bases and J by 1 base; unmatched bases: 4. This CDR3 comprises 16 residues. From germline, CDR1 is SGHTA and CDR2 FQGNSA. Written as DNA, the CDR3 is TGTGCCAGCAGCTTAGCGAAAACTAGCGGCCAAGAGACCCAGTACTTC. Protein sequence: CASSLAKTSGQETQYF. The whole variable domain, filled in from reference TRBV7-2 and TRBJ2-5, reads GAGVSQSPSNKVTEKGKDVELRCDPISGHTALYWYRQSLGQGLEFLIYFQGNSAPDKSGLPSDRFSAERTGGSVSTLTIQRTQQEDSAVYLCASSLAKTSGQETQYFGPGTRLLVL.

This rearrangement joins TRBV28 to TRBJ1-2; TRBD1 aligns across 7 bases. Looked up from germline, CDR1 is MDHEN and CDR2 is SYDVKM. The CDR3 contains 14 residues. The V gene end was trimmed by 5 bases and the J gene end by 3 bases; junction bases not matched to a gene: 6. The CDR3 here is CASSPADRDYGYTF. CDR3 nucleotides: TGTGCCAGCAGTCCGGCCGACAGGGACTATGGCTACACCTTC.

V gene TRBV19 combines with J gene TRBJ2-4, with 8 bases fitting TRBD2. J was trimmed by 14 bases and V by 7 bases; bases with no gene match: 10. The CDR3 is made up of 12 amino acids. CDR1 is LNHDA, CDR2 SQIVND, per germline (reference sequence). The CDR3 sequence is CASKGSREGEYF. The CDR3 DNA reads as TGTGCCAGTAAAGGTTCTCGGGAGGGGGAGTACTTC.

This chain uses TRBV18 with TRBJ1-2; no reliable D call. The germline gives CDR1 KGHSH, CDR2 LQKENI. The CDR3 contains 15 residues. Between the trimmed V and J ends, which lost 2 bases and 8 bases, there was a span of 18 bases. CDR3 protein: CASSPSESGILGYTF. Written as DNA, the CDR3 is TGTGCCAGCTCACCATCAGAGTCCGGGATCTTAGGCTACACCTTC.

This chain connects TRBV19 to TRBJ2-2; TRBD1 agrees at 7 bases. CDR1 is LNHDA and CDR2 is SQIVND in the germline V gene (reference sequence). The CDR3 totals 15 residues. With V trimmed by 7 bases and J by 2 bases, 7 bases remained unmatched. The CDR3 sequence is CASTSGTANTGELFF. The CDR3 DNA follows: TGTGCCAGTACCTCGGGGACAGCTAACACCGGGGAGCTGTTTTTT.

The gene calls are TRBV6-5 and TRBJ2-5; D may be TRBD2 (5 bases). The germline V and J ends were trimmed by 7 bases and 1 base, with 16 bases remaining between them. This CDR3 is built from 15 residues. Germline V lookup: CDR1 MNHEY, CDR2 SVGAGI. The CDR3 here is CASIKEGNPQETQYF. The DNA for the CDR3 is TGTGCCAGCATCAAAGAGGGAAATCCCCAAGAGACCCAGTACTTC.

V usage is TRBV4-1 and J usage is TRBJ1-5; tentatively, D is TRBD1 (5 bases). V lost 0 bases and J 6 bases, leaving 9 bases between the germline ends. The germline V gene has CDR1 MGHRA and CDR2 YSYEKL. The CDR3 contains 14 residues. In DNA, the CDR3 is TGCGCCAGCAGCCAAGAGGGGGGGTTTCAGCCCCAGCATTTT. Amino acids: CASSQEGGFQPQHF.

The rearrangement joins TRBV7-8 to TRBJ1-4; maybe TRBD1 (5 bases). CDR3 length: 13 amino acids. Germline V CDR1 and CDR2: SGHVS, FQNEAQ. V dropped 8 bases and J dropped 8 bases, with 15 bases sitting between them. CDR3 DNA: TGTGCCAGCTTGGGACCGCGGGGGGAAAAACTGTTTTTT. Translating it yields CASLGPRGEKLFF. The full variable domain, its missing parts supplied by reference TRBV7-8 and TRBJ1-4, is GAGVSQSPRYKVAKRGQDVALRCDPISGHVSLFWYQQALGQGPEFLTYFQNEAQLDKSGLPSDRFFAERPEGSVSTLKIQRTQQEDSAVYLCASLGPRGEKLFFGSGTQLSVL.

The chain uses TRBV19 and TRBJ1-1, with 8 positions matching TRBD1. V was clipped by 5 bases and J by 11 bases; unmatched bases: 13. The CDR3 is 14 residues long. In germline, CDR1 is LNHDA, CDR2 SQIVND (reference sequence). CDR3 DNA: TGTGCCAGTAGTGGATCCGGGACAGGACGTTCCGCTTTCTTT. Protein sequence: CASSGSGTGRSAFF.

This clone was counted a single time. V and J are TRBV5-1 and TRBJ2-7; D possibly corresponds to TRBD2 (6 bases). The CDR3 runs to 14 residues. Trimming shortened V by 6 bases and J by 0 bases, and 13 bases separated the two germline ends. CDR1 SGHRS and CDR2 YFSETQ come from the germline V gene. The CDR3 here is CASIVEGLSYEQYF. DNA for the CDR3: TGCGCCAGCATCGTGGAGGGCCTCTCCTACGAGCAGTACTTC. Together with reference TRBV5-1 and TRBJ2-7, the CDR3 gives the full variable domain: KAGVTQTPRYLIKTRGQQVTLSCSPISGHRSVSWYQQTPGQGLQFLFEYFSETQRNKGNFPGRFSGRQFSNSRSEMNVSTLELGDSALYLCASIVEGLSYEQYFGPGTRLTVT.

This chain links TRBV3-1 (or the pseudogene TRBV3-2) with TRBJ1-5, with TRBD1 identical over 10 bases. CDR3 length: 16 amino acids. CDR1 and CDR2 (germline): LGHDT, YNNKEL (reference sequence). V shed 4 bases, J shed 3 bases, and the junction held 6 bases outside the gene matches. The CDR3 loop reads CASSRGQGMHNQPQHF. CDR3 nucleotides: TGTGCCAGCAGCCGGGGACAGGGGATGCACAATCAGCCCCAGCATTTT.

The rearrangement links TRBV19 to TRBJ2-5; the match to TRBD2 covers 7 bases. The CDR3 runs 13 residues. Germline V CDR1 and CDR2: LNHDA, SQIVND (reference sequence). The junction had 3 bases not matched to a gene; V was cut back by 7 bases and J by 1 base. CDR3 DNA sequence: TGTGCCAGTAAAGGCGGGAGCCAAGAGACCCAGTACTTC. Its translation is CASKGGSQETQYF.

The chain joins TRBV3-1 (or the pseudogene TRBV3-2) to TRBJ1-3, with a tentative D call TRBD1 (5 bases). The length of the CDR3 is 16 residues. From germline, CDR1 is LGHDT and CDR2 YNNKEL (reference sequence). V lost 4 bases to trimming and J lost 2 bases, with 15 bases between them. The chain's CDR3 is CASSRRVGGTGNTIYF. The CDR3 nucleotides read TGTGCCAGCAGCCGAAGGGTGGGGGGAACTGGAAACACCATATATTTT.

The V and J genes are TRBV12-3 or TRBV12-4 and TRBJ1-2, with unresolved D. The V and J ends lost 6 bases and 2 bases respectively, with 7 bases between them. The CDR3 contains 12 residues. The CDR3 loop reads CASSPSNYGYTF. CDR3 bases: TGTGCCAGCAGCCCCTCGAACTATGGCTACACCTTC.

The chain couples TRBV19 to TRBJ2-7, with TRBD1 matching over 10 bases. Trimming took 6 bases from V and 5 from J; bases not matched to a gene: 4. CDR3 length: 13 amino acids. Germline V CDR1 and CDR2: LNHDA, SQIVND (reference sequence). CDR3 loop: CASRRDRGDEQYF. CDR3 sequence (DNA): TGTGCCAGTAGGAGGGACAGGGGCGACGAGCAGTACTTC. The full variable domain, completed using reference TRBV19 and TRBJ2-7, is DGGITQSPKYLFRKEGQNVTLSCEQNLNHDAMYWYRQDPGQGLRLIYYSQIVNDFQKGDIAEGYSVSREKKESFPLTVTSAQKNPTAFYLCASRRDRGDEQYFGPGTRLTVT.

The rearrangement links TRBV7-8 to TRBJ1-3; 8 bases agree with TRBD1. Germline V gene sequence: CDR1 SGHVS, CDR2 FQNEAQ. This CDR3 has 16 residues. The V gene end was trimmed by 3 bases and the J gene end by 2 bases; junction bases not matched to a gene: 6. This CDR3 is CASSFAGQGPGNTIYF. CDR3 nucleotide sequence: TGTGCCAGCAGCTTCGCAGGACAGGGCCCTGGAAACACCATATATTTT.

The table lists this clone with a few counts. The rearrangement links TRBV19 to TRBJ1-1; D is perhaps TRBD1 (6 bases). Between the trimmed V and J ends, which lost 6 bases and 3 bases, there was a span of 11 bases. The CDR3 has 13 residues. CDR1 LNHDA and CDR2 SQIVND come from the germline V gene (reference sequence). CDR3 nucleotides: TGTGCCAGTAGCAGCCACAGGGACACTGAAGCTTTCTTT. Translated, it gives CASSSHRDTEAFF.